The TCR beta chain described here comes from a study of beta chain features in type 1 diabetes. Study-level results: There was a moderate but significant shortening of TCRB CDR3s in all four CD4+ subsets of Type 1 diabetes patients.

This clone has only a few counts. Its cognate antigen is unknown. Sequencing targeted expressed TCRB transcripts, as all isolated RNA had been reverse transcribed. Profiled with immunoSEQ multiplex PCR; TCRdb holds only in-frame clones, not every one. In the table there are about 230,000 clones, 16% of which are singletons. The CDR3 loop spans 15 amino acids. J was trimmed by 4 bases and V by 4 bases; bases with no gene match: 6. CDR1 and CDR2 (germline): SGHNT, YYREEE (reference sequence). The sequence was collected from a man aged 25 to 40 with type 1 diabetes. The rearrangement uses TRBV5-4 and TRBJ2-1; TRBD2 matches at 9 bases. The sample was naive CD4+ T cells from blood. The CDR3 here is CASSAGTSRYNEQFF. Here the CDR3 DNA reads TGTGCCAGCAGCGCCGGGACTAGCAGGTACAATGAGCAGTTCTTC.